A selection of T cell receptor beta chains follows, all from one sample in a study of CD8 T cells in ankylosing spondylitis. One entry per CDR3 protein, called by TCRdb with MiXCR from the 5' RACE reads. The sample contains 750,000 to 850,000 distinct CDR3 sequences, about an eighth of which appear only once. The specimen was blood, either unsorted or a sorted T cell fraction (not recorded which). These receptors were taken from a male donor with ankylosing spondylitis. Both conserved end residues are trimmed from each CDR3. The D gene is left open where the match is weak.

TRBJ2-4 . TRBV7-2 ASTRPDIAKNIQY
TRBJ2-1 . TRBV7-3 ASSLGYSRGYNEQF
TRBJ2-7 . TRBV6-2/TRBV6-3 ASSSPTGRLAVYEQY
TRBJ2-2 TRBD2 TRBV5-1 ASSLPGLAGGTGELF
TRBJ2-3 . TRBV7-2 ASSPDWGADTQY
TRBJ2-7 . TRBV20-1 SARDIQRSSYEQY
TRBJ1-5 . TRBV30 AWTGSTLNQPQH
TRBJ1-2 . TRBV7-8 ASSPAGRRVDT
TRBJ2-1 TRBD2 TRBV20-1 SAISGGPHNEQF
TRBJ1-5 . TRBV29-1 SVKGGTGQPQH
TRBJ2-3 TRBD2 TRBV20-1 SARDSKRDLLRTQY
TRBJ1-2 . TRBV29-1 SVGERGYGYT
TRBJ1-3 . TRBV29-1 SVATVSGNTIY
TRBJ2-1 . TRBV28 ASSEVGAYNEQF
TRBJ2-3 . TRBV24-1 ATSDPASEDTQY
TRBJ1-4 . TRBV7-2 ASSLGPATNEKLF
TRBJ1-1 . TRBV5-6 ASSLAGDLWTEAF
TRBJ2-7 . TRBV7-2 ASSLDRNSYEQY
TRBJ2-6 TRBD1 TRBV12-3/TRBV12-4 ASSPGGQGSLSTNVLT
TRBJ2-7 TRBD2 TRBV29-1 SARLGVGGDEQY
TRBJ1-4 . TRBV20-1 SGQGSPNEKLF
TRBJ1-1 . TRBV21-1 ASSKKTTVAENTEAF
TRBJ2-2 TRBD2 TRBV28 ASSFPRLARDTGELF
TRBJ2-1 TRBD2 TRBV20-1 SASLAGGHNEQF
TRBJ2-1 TRBD2 TRBV5-1 ASSFNSGINEQF
TRBJ2-7 TRBD2 TRBV6-2/TRBV6-3 ASSYKRGNSYEQY
TRBJ2-3 . TRBV13 ASSSLTISTDTQY
TRBJ2-2 . TRBV12-3/TRBV12-4 ASSLRQFVNTGELF
TRBJ2-7 . TRBV6-4 ASYRVTRLEQY
TRBJ2-2 . TRBV5-6 ASSVGLSNTGELF
TRBJ2-1 . TRBV3-1 ASSQAQGAYNEQF
TRBJ2-1 . TRBV6-5 ASIRGYEQF
TRBJ2-1 . TRBV6-1 ASTLADISYNEQF
TRBJ2-7 . TRBV14 ASSRWSSYEQY
TRBJ2-1 TRBD2 TRBV20-1 SARYHVASGRGVNNEQF
TRBJ1-3 . TRBV7-2 ASSLGAGPSGNTIY
TRBJ2-5 . TRBV29-1 SVRLGEETQY
TRBJ1-1 TRBD1 TRBV7-2 ASSFLGQGPAF
TRBJ1-2 . TRBV7-9 ASSHRAGDNGYT
TRBJ2-1 . TRBV20-1 SARAMDGSFYNEQF
TRBJ1-2 TRBD1 TRBV20-1 SVGQGILYGYT
TRBJ1-6 TRBD1 TRBV10-2 ASSWTGDNSPLH